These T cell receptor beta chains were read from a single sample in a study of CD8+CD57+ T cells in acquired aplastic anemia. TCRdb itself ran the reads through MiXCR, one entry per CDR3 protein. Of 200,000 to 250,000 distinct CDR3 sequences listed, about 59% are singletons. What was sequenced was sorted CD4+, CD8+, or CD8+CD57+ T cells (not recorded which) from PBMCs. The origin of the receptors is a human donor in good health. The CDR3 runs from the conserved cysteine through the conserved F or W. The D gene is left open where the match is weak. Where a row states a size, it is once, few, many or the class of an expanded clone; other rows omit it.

TGTGCCAGCAGTCCCGGGGAGCTGTACTTC | CASSPGELYF | . | TRBV7-8 | once | TRBJ2-7
TGCAGTGCTAGGAAGGGGAGGGCCAATGAGCAGTTCTTC | CSARKGRANEQFF | TRBD2 | TRBV20-1 | . | TRBJ2-1
TGTGCCAGCAGCGTATCAACCGGGGAGCTGTTTTTT | CASSVSTGELFF | . | TRBV9 | . | TRBJ2-2
TGTGCCAGCAGTGCCACATATAGGGAGTCACCGAGCAAGCAGTACTTC | CASSATYRESPSKQYF | . | TRBV25-1 | few | TRBJ2-7
TGCGCCAGCAGTGAGGGTGCCGCGCTGAGGGAGACCCAGTACTTC | CASSEGAALRETQYF | . | TRBV10-1 | . | TRBJ2-5
TGTGCCAGCAGTGAAGAAAACGAGCAGTACTTC | CASSEENEQYF | . | TRBV2 | . | TRBJ2-7
TGCAGTGCTAGAGCTGACAGGGGGCTGGACACTGAAGCTTTCTTT | CSARADRGLDTEAFF | TRBD1 | TRBV20-1 | few | TRBJ1-1
TGTGCCAGCAGTGGTCAGGGTTATGCTGAAGCTTTCTTT | CASSGQGYAEAFF | . | TRBV25-1 | . | TRBJ1-1
TGTGCCAGCAGCTTAGAACAGAACAATGAGCAGTTCTTC | CASSLEQNNEQFF | . | TRBV7-2 | . | TRBJ2-1
TGTGCCAGCAGCTTGGCCGAGAGGTGGGGCAGCTCCTACGAGCAGTACTTC | CASSLAERWGSSYEQYF | . | TRBV5-6 | . | TRBJ2-7
TGTGCCAGCGACAGCCACTCAGGGGAGCAGTACTTC | CASDSHSGEQYF | . | TRBV11-2 | many | TRBJ2-7